What follows describes a single TCR beta chain. The antigen is undetermined. The data derive from a study of cytomegalovirus exposure and HLA in healthy donors. The study, taken as a whole, reports: An analysis that came later showed most CMV-associated TCR beta chains appearing HLA-restricted. A highly shared variant cluster was judged a likely technical artifact.

60 Vbeta and 13 Jbeta primers were used in PCR. Clones were sequenced by immunoSEQ multiplex PCR, and TCRdb holds only the in-frame ones, with some missing. Of about 140,000 clones in the sample, approximately 71% were seen once. Regarding donors, all were healthy bone marrow donors. This clonotype was obtained from a man aged 35-49 years in good health and CMV-seronegative. Specimen: PBMCs.

The CDR3 here is CASSSGLKNYEQYF. The CDR3, as DNA: TGTGCCAGCAGCTCCGGACTCAAAAACTACGAGCAGTACTTC. The rearrangement links TRBV5-8 to TRBJ2-7; D is perhaps TRBD2 (5 bases). V lost 3 bases to trimming and J lost 3 bases, with 13 bases between them. The CDR3 consists of 14 residues. CDR1 and CDR2 (germline): SGHTS, YDEGEE.